This is a list of T cell receptor beta chains from one sample in a study of shared clonotypes between healthy human individuals. Assay used: immunoSEQ multiplex PCR; TCRdb lists only in-frame clones, some missing. Counted here are some 500,000 clones, roughly 95% occurring once; the ten biggest clones make up under 0.065%. The sample was naive CD4+ T cells sorted from blood. These receptors were obtained from a woman in her twenties or thirties in good health. Both conserved end residues are part of each CDR3. D genes are given only for firm matches. Clone size is given for some rows only: seen once, a few or many times, or a class if the clone is expanded.

j_call d_call clone_size v_call cdr3_nt cdr3_aa
TRBJ1-3 . . TRBV10-3 TGTGCCATCGGGCAGGGGACGGGGTCTGGAAACACCATATATTTT CAIGQGTGSGNTIYF
TRBJ1-1 . . TRBV6-1 TGTGCCAGCAGTGGACGGGTCATGAACACTGAAGCTTTCTTT CASSGRVMNTEAFF
TRBJ1-2 . . TRBV5-1 TGCGCCAGCAGTAGGGACCTGGGAGGCCTTTTCGTCAACTATGGCTACACCTTC CASSRDLGGLFVNYGYTF
TRBJ2-5 . . TRBV14 TGTGCCAGCAGCCAAGATCGACACAACGGGGAGACCCAGTACTTC CASSQDRHNGETQYF
TRBJ2-7 . . TRBV30 TGTGCCTCACTCGATAGGACTTACTACGAGCAGTACTTC CASLDRTYYEQYF
TRBJ2-4 . . TRBV6-1 TGTGCCAGCAGTCAATCAGCAGGGGCCCAAAACATTCAGTACTTC CASSQSAGAQNIQYF
TRBJ1-1 TRBD1 . TRBV28 TGTGCCAGCAGACCTACAGGGGGCGTTCGTAGGAACACTGAAGCTTTCTTT CASRPTGGVRRNTEAFF
TRBJ1-5 . . TRBV10-3 TGTGCCATCAGTGTCTACCCGAGCAATCAGCCCCAGCATTTT CAISVYPSNQPQHF
TRBJ2-2 TRBD2 once TRBV4-1 TGCGCCAGCAGCCAGTACCTCGGGACTAGCGGGACCAACACCGGGGAGCTGTTTTTT CASSQYLGTSGTNTGELFF
TRBJ1-2 . . TRBV7-9 TGTGCCAGCAGCAATCTTAACTATGGCTACACCTTC CASSNLNYGYTF
TRBJ1-2 . . TRBV27 TGTGCCAGTAGTTTAACGGGGGGCCTTGGCTACACCTTC CASSLTGGLGYTF
TRBJ2-5 . . TRBV2 TGTGCCAGCAGTGAAGTTTCCGGGGTTGGGGAGACCCAGTACTTC CASSEVSGVGETQYF
TRBJ2-5 . . TRBV18 TGTGCCAGCTCACTCAACTCTCTTCAGGGACTGCGGGGAGAGACCCAGTACTTC CASSLNSLQGLRGETQYF
TRBJ1-1 . . TRBV19 TGTGCCAGTAGAAGGGACCCCAGATTCCCTGAAGCTTTCTTT CASRRDPRFPEAFF
TRBJ1-1 . . TRBV29-1 TGCAGCGTTGGGGGTGGCCCTGAAGCTTTCTTT CSVGGGPEAFF
TRBJ1-1 TRBD1 . TRBV5-1 TGCGCCAGCAGCGGACAGGGGCGTGAAGCTTTCTTT CASSGQGREAFF
TRBJ2-7 . . TRBV18 TGTGCCAGCTCACCCCCCCGCGGGATGAGAATTCACGAGCAGTACTTC CASSPPRGMRIHEQYF
TRBJ2-7 . . TRBV5-1 TGCGCCAGCAGCTCCCGACAGGCCTACGAGCAGTACTTC CASSSRQAYEQYF
TRBJ1-4 . . TRBV6-6 TGTGCCAGCAGCCCAAGCATGGGTGTAAAACTGTTTTTT CASSPSMGVKLFF
TRBJ2-7 . . TRBV27 TGTGCCAGCAGACTCTTCGGGGACTCCTACGAGCAGTACTTC CASRLFGDSYEQYF
TRBJ2-7 TRBD2 . TRBV5-1 TGCGCCAGCAGCTCAGCTCGGACTAGCGGCACCTACGAGCAGTACTTC CASSSARTSGTYEQYF
TRBJ2-1 . once TRBV30 TGTGCCTGGAGTGTATTGGGCCCGTACAATGAGCAGTTCTTC CAWSVLGPYNEQFF
TRBJ2-7 . . TRBV6-5 TGTGCCAGCAGTTACGCTAACTCAGAGGGAGTTAGCGAGCAGTACTTC CASSYANSEGVSEQYF
TRBJ2-1 . . TRBV19 TGTGCCAGTAGTTTGGACGTCGGCCGGAATGAGCAGTTCTTC CASSLDVGRNEQFF
TRBJ2-7 . . TRBV27 TGTGCCAGCGGACGGGGTGCCCAGCAGTACTTC CASGRGAQQYF